This TCR beta chain derives from a study of blood T cells in healthy people across ages. Using a J-beta primer mix together with a sample-barcoded 5' primer, a second PCR was run for roughly 6 to 11 cycles. Every cDNA molecule bore a tag from a template-switch adaptor containing 12 random nucleotides. TCRdb reprocessed the 5' RACE reads with MiXCR, giving one entry per CDR3 protein. The sample includes 550,000 to 600,000 distinct CDR3 sequences, around half of them seen just once. Per germline, CDR1 KGHDR and CDR2 SFDVKD. Trimming cost V 6 bases and J 6 bases, with 8 bases left between them. CDR3 length equals 12 residues.

The receptor's source is a man older than 75 in good health. The sample was blood. V is TRBV24-1 and J is TRBJ2-1; D is uncertain. This CDR3 is CATSPHSNEQFF. CDR3 bases: TGTGCCACCAGTCCACATTCCAATGAGCAGTTCTTC.